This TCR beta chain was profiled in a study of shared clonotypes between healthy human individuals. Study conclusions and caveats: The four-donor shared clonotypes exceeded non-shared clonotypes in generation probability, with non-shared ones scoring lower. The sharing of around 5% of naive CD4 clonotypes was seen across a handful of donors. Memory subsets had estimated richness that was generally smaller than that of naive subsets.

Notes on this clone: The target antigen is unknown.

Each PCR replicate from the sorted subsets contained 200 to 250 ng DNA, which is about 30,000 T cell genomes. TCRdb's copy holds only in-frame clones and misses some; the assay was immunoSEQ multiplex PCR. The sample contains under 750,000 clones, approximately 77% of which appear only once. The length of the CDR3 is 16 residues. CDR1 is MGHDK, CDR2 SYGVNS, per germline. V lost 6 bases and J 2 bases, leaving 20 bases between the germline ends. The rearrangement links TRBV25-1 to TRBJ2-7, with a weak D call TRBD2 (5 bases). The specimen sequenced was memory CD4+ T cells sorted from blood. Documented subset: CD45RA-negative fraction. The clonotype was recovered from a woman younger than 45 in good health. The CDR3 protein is CASSHLPSTGTYEQYF. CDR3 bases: TGTGCCAGCAGCCATCTTCCGTCGACGGGGACCTACGAGCAGTACTTC.